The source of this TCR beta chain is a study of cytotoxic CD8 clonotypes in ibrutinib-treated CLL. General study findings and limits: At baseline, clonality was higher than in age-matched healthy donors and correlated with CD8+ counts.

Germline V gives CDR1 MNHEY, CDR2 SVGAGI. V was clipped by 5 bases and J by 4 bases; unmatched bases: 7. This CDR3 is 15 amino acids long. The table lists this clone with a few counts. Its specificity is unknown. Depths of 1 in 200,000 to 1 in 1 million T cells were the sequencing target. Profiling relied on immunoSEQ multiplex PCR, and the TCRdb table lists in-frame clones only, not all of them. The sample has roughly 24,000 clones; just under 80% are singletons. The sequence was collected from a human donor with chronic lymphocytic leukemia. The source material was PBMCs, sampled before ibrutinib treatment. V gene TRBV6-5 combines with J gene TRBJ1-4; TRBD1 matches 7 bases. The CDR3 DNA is TGTGCCAGCAGTCTAGCGGGACAGCGTAATGAAAAACTGTTTTTT. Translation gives CASSLAGQRNEKLFF.